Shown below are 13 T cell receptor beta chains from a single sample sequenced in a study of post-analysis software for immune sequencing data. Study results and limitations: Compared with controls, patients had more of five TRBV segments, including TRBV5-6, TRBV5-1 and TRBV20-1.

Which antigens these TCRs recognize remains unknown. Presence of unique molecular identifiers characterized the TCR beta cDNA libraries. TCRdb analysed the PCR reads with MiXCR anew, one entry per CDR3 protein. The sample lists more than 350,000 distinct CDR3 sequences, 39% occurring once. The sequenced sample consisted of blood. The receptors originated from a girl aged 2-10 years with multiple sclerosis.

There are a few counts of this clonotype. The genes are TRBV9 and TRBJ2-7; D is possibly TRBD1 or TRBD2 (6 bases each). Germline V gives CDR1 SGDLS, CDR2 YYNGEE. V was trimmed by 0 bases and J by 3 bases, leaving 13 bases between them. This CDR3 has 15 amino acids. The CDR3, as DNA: TGTGCCAGCAGCGTAGAGGGGGGCGCAATCTACGAGCAGTACTTC. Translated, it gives CASSVEGGAIYEQYF.

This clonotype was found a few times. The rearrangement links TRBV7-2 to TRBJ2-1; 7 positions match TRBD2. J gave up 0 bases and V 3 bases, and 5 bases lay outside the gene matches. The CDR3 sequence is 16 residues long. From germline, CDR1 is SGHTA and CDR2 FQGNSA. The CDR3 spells CASSLWTRGSYNEQFF. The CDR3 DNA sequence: TGTGCCAGCAGCTTGTGGACTAGAGGCTCCTACAATGAGCAGTTCTTC.

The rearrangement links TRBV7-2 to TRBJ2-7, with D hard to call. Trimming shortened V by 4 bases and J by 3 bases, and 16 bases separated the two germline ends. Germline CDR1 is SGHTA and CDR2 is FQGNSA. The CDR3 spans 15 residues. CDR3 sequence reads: CASSSQSSVNYEQYF. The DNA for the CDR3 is TGTGCCAGCAGCTCCCAGTCGAGCGTAAACTACGAGCAGTACTTC.

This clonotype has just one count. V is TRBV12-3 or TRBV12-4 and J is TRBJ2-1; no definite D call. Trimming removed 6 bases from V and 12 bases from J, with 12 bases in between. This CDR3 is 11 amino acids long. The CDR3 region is CASSNIIGQFF. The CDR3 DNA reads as TGTGCCAGCAGCAACATCATTGGGCAGTTCTTC.

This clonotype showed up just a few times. The CDR3 DNA reads TGTGCCAGCAGTTTAGTAGACAGGTCCTATGGCTACACCTTC. Its protein is CASSLVDRSYGYTF. The chain combines TRBV28 with TRBJ1-2; possibly TRBD1 for D (6 bases). CDR1 is MDHEN and CDR2 is SYDVKM in the germline V gene. V was shortened by 2 bases and J by 4 bases, with 11 bases between the two germline ends. This CDR3 spans 14 amino acids.

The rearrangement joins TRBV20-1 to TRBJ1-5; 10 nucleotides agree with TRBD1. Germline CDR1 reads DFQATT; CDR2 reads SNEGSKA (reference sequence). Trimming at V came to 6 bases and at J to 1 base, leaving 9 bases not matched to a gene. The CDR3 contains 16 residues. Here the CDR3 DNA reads TGCAGTGCGACCGGGACAGGGGACAGAAGCAATCAGCCCCAGCATTTT. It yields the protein CSATGTGDRSNQPQHF.

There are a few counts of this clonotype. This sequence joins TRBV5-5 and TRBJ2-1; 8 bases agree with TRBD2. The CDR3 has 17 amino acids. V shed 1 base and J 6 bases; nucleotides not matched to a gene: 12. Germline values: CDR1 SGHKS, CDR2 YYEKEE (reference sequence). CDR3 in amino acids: CASSLRGSAGVPNEQFF. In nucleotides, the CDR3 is TGTGCCAGCAGCTTGCGTGGGTCAGCGGGAGTCCCCAATGAGCAGTTCTTC. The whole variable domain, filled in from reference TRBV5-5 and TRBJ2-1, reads DAGVTQSPTHLIKTRGQQVTLRCSPISGHKSVSWYQQVLGQGPQFIFQYYEKEERGRGNFPDRFSARQFPNYSSELNVNALLLGDSALYLCASSLRGSAGVPNEQFFGPGTRLTVL.

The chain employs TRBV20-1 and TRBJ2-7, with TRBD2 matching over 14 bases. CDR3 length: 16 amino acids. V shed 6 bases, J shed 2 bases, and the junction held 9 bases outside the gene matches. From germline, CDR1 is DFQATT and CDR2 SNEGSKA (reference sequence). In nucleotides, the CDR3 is TGCAGTGCCGTGTCGGGGACTAGCGGGGGAACCTACGAGCAGTACTTC. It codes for CSAVSGTSGGTYEQYF.

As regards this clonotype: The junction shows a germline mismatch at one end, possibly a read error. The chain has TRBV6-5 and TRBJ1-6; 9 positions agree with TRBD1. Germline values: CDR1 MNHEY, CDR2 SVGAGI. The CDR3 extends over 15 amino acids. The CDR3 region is CVSSYSDRGTSPLHF. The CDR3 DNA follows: TGTGTCAGCAGTTACTCGGACAGGGGCACTTCACCCCTCCACTTT.

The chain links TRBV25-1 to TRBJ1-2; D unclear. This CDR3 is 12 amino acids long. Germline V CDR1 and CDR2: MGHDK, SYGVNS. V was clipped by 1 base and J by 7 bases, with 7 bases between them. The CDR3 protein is CASSEFRGGYTF. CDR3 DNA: TGTGCCAGCAGTGAATTCCGCGGTGGCTACACCTTC.

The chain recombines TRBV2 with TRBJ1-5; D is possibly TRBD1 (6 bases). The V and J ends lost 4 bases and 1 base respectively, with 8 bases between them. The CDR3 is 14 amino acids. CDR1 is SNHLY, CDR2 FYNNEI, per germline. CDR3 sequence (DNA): TGTGCCAGCAGTGCGGGACACAGCAATCAGCCCCAGCATTTT. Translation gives CASSAGHSNQPQHF.

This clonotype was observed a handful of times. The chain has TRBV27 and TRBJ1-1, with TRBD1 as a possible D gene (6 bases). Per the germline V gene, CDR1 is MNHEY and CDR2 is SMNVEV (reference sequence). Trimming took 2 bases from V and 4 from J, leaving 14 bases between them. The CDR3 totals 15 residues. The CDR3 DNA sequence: TGTGCCAGCAGTTTAGGGATCAGGGGCGTCACTGAAGCTTTCTTT. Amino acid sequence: CASSLGIRGVTEAFF.

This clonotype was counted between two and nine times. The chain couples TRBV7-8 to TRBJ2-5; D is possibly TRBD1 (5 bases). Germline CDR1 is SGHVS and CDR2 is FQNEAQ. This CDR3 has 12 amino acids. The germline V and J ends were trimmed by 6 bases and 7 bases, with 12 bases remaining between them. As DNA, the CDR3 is TGTGCCAGCAGAAGGGGTACAGGGACCCAGTACTTC. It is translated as CASRRGTGTQYF.